Sequencing of this TCR beta chain was carried out in a study of cytomegalovirus exposure and HLA in healthy donors. General study results and limits: Researchers counted around 180 TCR beta chains as cytomegalovirus-associated.

Germline V gene lookup returns CDR1 MNHEY and CDR2 SMNVEV (reference sequence). Unmatched junction bases numbered 0, after V lost 0 bases and J lost 1 base. The CDR3 sequence is 16 residues long. It was with 60 Vbeta and 13 Jbeta primers that the PCR ran. The data were produced by immunoSEQ multiplex PCR, yet TCRdb's version contains in-frame clones alone and is incomplete. The table includes about 130,000 clones, 60% to 85% detected once. Comments on this clone: The antigen is not known.

The sequence came from a woman between 40 and 50 years old in good health and CMV-seronegative. The V call is TRBV27, the J call TRBJ2-3; 11 bases align to TRBD2. The source material was PBMCs. DNA for the CDR3: TGTGCCAGCAGTTTATCTAGCGGGGGGGGCACAGATACGCAGTATTTT. Protein sequence: CASSLSSGGGTDTQYF.